This TCR beta chain was captured by sequencing in a study of regulatory T cells in long-lasting Graves disease. The study's findings and limits: The study found TRBV28, TRBJ1-2 and TRBJ2-5 favored in persistent disease. Those with persistent Graves' had less TCR diversity than newly diagnosed patients. A reduction in accuracy may have resulted from the small sample size.

With 3 bases removed from V and 3 bases from J, the gap between germline ends came to 13 bases. Germline loops: CDR1 MDHEN, CDR2 SYDVKM. This CDR3 is built from 15 residues. Time point specified: persistent/refractory GD, antithyroid drugs over 5 years with positive TRAb. The authors made the TCR library using RNA they extracted from PBMCs. Graves' disease was diagnosed by American Thyroid Association guidelines. Building the TCR beta libraries relied on iRepertoire HTBI primers, and CDR3 regions underwent Arm-PCR. One entry per CDR3 protein, called by TCRdb with MiXCR from the multiplex PCR reads. Seen here are more than 300,000 distinct CDR3 sequences, around 23% observed once, and the top ten hold 25% to 30%. This clonotype came up a few times. Antigen unknown.

The sample here was peripheral blood mononuclear cells (PBMCs), taken when the disease was refractory, from a patient treated with antithyroid drugs. The chain uses TRBV28 and TRBJ2-3; maybe TRBD2 (5 bases). This clonotype was obtained from a woman between 40 and 55 years old with Graves disease. CDR3 sequence: CASSLGISGTDTQYF. The CDR3 region has the DNA TGTGCCAGCAGTTTGGGCATCTCGGGGACAGATACGCAGTATTTT.